This entry features one T cell receptor beta chain sequence. The antigen remains undetermined. This specimen belongs to a study of T cell repertoires in cytomegalovirus infection. Overall study: Carrying CMV and the relevant HLA type showed in public TCR beta signatures. Overall study results and limits: There were HLA-C-restricted CMV-specific TCR beta clonotypes dominating the ex vivo response.

The germline V gene has CDR1 LNHDA and CDR2 SQIVND (reference sequence). The CDR3 runs to 14 residues. V shed 7 bases and J shed 2 bases, with 12 bases lying between them. Each CDR3 protein gets one entry after TCRdb re-called the reads with MiXCR. Here the sample spans some 560,000 distinct CDR3 sequences, approximately 40% being singletons. The receptor was isolated from a human donor in good health (CMV status not recorded). Some clones in this sample may be carry-over from other donors' samples. V usage is TRBV19 and J usage is TRBJ1-5; D gene uncertain. The sample in question was cultured PBMCs, obtained from culture after CMV antigen stimulation. The CDR3 loop is CASNPSRGNQPQHF. Written as DNA, the CDR3 is TGTGCCAGTAACCCCTCTCGCGGCAATCAGCCCCAGCATTTT.